This TCR beta chain appears in the sequencing data of a study of regulatory T cells in long-lasting Graves disease. Arm-PCR with iRepertoire HTBI primers amplified the CDR3 regions for these TCR beta libraries. TCRdb called the multiplex PCR reads again in MiXCR, with one record for every CDR3 protein. The sample holds about 440,000 distinct CDR3 sequences, about a sixth seen once. The CDR3 is 15 amino acids. CDR1 and CDR2 from the germline V gene are GTSNPN and SVGIG (reference sequence). V was clipped by 4 bases and J by 0 bases, with 15 bases between them. This clonotype has a count of ten or more. Documented time point: newly diagnosed GD, antithyroid drugs for less than 3 months. Isolated PBMC RNA provided the starting material for the TCR library. Roughly 8.2-milliliter peripheral blood samples went into EDTA tubes. These data also featured in a second study, about T cells in Graves' hyperthyroidism and ophthalmopathy.

This TCR was sampled from a young woman with Graves disease. This sample comprised peripheral blood mononuclear cells (PBMCs), obtained at new diagnosis, from a patient treated with antithyroid drugs. This chain connects TRBV30 to TRBJ2-5; D is uncertain. As DNA, the CDR3 is TGTGCCTGGACCTTACCACTGGTTTACCAAGAGACCCAGTACTTC. Translated, it gives CAWTLPLVYQETQYF.